What follows describes a single T cell receptor (beta chain). The clone's antigen remains unknown. Base qualities are not recorded, but no much larger clone differs from it by a single base. The data were taken from a study of beta chain features in type 1 diabetes (dated by TCRdb to between 2017 and 2018). A note on the overall study: Mean age, gender distribution, total cell number and subset yield did not differ between patients and healthy donors. Across all samples, some 110,000,000 sorted cells were examined, and cell number per subset correlated strongly with RNA yield. Naive and central memory subsets were obtained from all 30 or so donors, but regulatory and stem cell-like memory subsets were isolated from only 8 patients and roughly eight healthy donors. The study compared the TCRB repertoires of sorted circulating CD4+ T cell subsets in recently diagnosed type 1 diabetes patients with those in matched healthy donors. What the work shows at the level of the full study, not this receptor alone: Shorter templates might be favored by PCR, yet because patient and control samples were amplified and corrected together, any such skew would affect both groups equally. In all four CD4+ subsets, TCRB CDR3 length was moderately but significantly shorter in type 1 diabetes patients. Naive, central memory and regulatory TCRB repertoires appeared to be more alike among patients than among healthy donors. Because cDNA rather than genomic DNA was sequenced, highly expressing activated cells could have been over-represented, although no difference in activation and CD3 levels was found between groups. Only small numbers of individuals were included in the HLA sub-analyses, which left unresolved whether HLA type had any influence on TCRB rearrangement. Fewer insertions and more nucleotide deletions at VDJ recombination sites were observed in patients with type 1 diabetes, implying thymic rearrangement abnormalities.

The High Capacity cDNA Reverse Transcription Kit was used to reverse transcribe all of the isolated RNA, meaning that expressed TCRB transcripts were what got sequenced. Deep immunoSEQ sequencing was performed on naive, central memory and regulatory T cell samples, with an average of about 3.6 million total reads per sample. Sorted cells were lysed in RLT buffer, and RNA was extracted using DNase-treated RNeasy Micro or Mini kits according to cell number. Each cell subset was processed on its own to prevent cross-contamination, while patient and healthy donor samples were processed together. TCRB sequences were amplified from cDNA with the immunoSEQ multiplex PCR, producing 87-bp fragments spanning the CDR3 region. The amplicons were sequenced using the Illumina HiSeq platform. In the source study's methods: Synthetic template baselines were used to correct PCR bias computationally, reads within Hamming distance 2 were collapsed, and singletons that could not be merged were discarded. Reads were aligned to IMGT to assign V, D and J genes, CDR3 length, and insertions or deletions at six rearrangement sites. Within each subset, clonotype counts were normalized to the number of sorted cells before true diversity and Gini coefficients were calculated with the tcR R package. The overlap coefficient, calculated on TCRB nucleotide sequences, was used to measure repertoire sharing. Out-of-frame TCRB sequences from naive cells were analyzed as a proxy for the pre-selection repertoire. The clones in this table, taken by TCRdb from immuneACCESS, are in-frame only. Not every clone is retained; where verified, under half of the shortfall comes from an unresolved V gene, and the cause of the rest is unknown. V and J calls plus clone size are reproduced from that table; the DNA served to infer D and trimming. Here the sample has under 250,000 clones; around an eighth occur a single time. The leading ten clones occupy 0.025% to 0.03% of the sample.

From each donor, a single peripheral blood sample of 95 to 150 mL on average was drawn into heparinised tubes. A BD FACSAria II was used to sort naive, central memory, regulatory and stem cell-like memory CD4+ T cells with a panel that included CD45RO, CCR7, CD25, CD127, CD95 and CD27. All sorted populations exceeded 95% purity. PBMCs were isolated immediately by Lymphoprep density gradient centrifugation and stained directly without culture. Samples were stained and sorted in pairs, with one healthy donor and one patient per experiment, so that batch effects were minimized. CDR1 and CDR2, looked up from the germline V gene (reference sequence), are LNHDA and SQIVND. The CDR3 starts with the cysteine, ends with the phenylalanine, and has 14 residues. The retained sequence is limited to the CDR3, 42 bases, with the frame set at the first base. V loses 7 bases of germline sequence and J loses 2 bases, and the interval between the two ends is 14 bases.

Recombination connected TRBV19 to TRBJ1-2; no D gene is confidently identified. The receptor was isolated from a woman aged 40 to 50 in good health. The source material was naive CD4+ T cells from blood. The cell subset or site label for this specimen denotes: true naive CD4+ T cells. The CDR3 reads as follows: CASMSTDPNYGYTF. The sequenced DNA: TGTGCCAGTATGAGTACAGATCCAAACTATGGCTACACCTTC.